What follows are 12 T cell receptor beta chains derived from one specimen sequenced in a study of T cell repertoires in cytomegalovirus infection. Their cognate antigens are unknown. TCRdb passed the reads through MiXCR, listing each CDR3 protein once. The sample holds some 940,000 distinct CDR3 sequences, less than 35% seen once. The sample here was cultured CD8+ T cells from PBMCs, taken from culture after CMV antigen stimulation. The receptors originated from a human donor in good health (CMV status not recorded). Some clones in this sample may be carry-over from other donors' samples.

The rearrangement joins TRBV2 to TRBJ1-3; no reliable D call. The V end lost 0 bases, the J end lost 0 bases, and 9 bases lay between the germline ends. Germline V lookup: CDR1 SNHLY, CDR2 FYNNEI. The CDR3 covers 16 residues. DNA for the CDR3: TGTGCCAGCAGTGAAGCGCTAGGGCTCTCTGGAAACACCATATATTTT. Its translation is CASSEALGLSGNTIYF.

This chain connects TRBV6-1 to TRBJ2-3; D is unresolved. Germline V gene lookup returns CDR1 MNHNS and CDR2 SASEGT. The CDR3 extends over 13 amino acids. Trimming shortened V by 5 bases and J by 5 bases, and 11 bases separated the two germline ends. The CDR3 DNA follows: TGTGCCAGCAGTTTGGCGTGGGGAGATACGCAGTATTTT. This gives the protein CASSLAWGDTQYF.

The V and J genes are TRBV6-6 and TRBJ2-7, with D possibly being TRBD1 or TRBD2 (5 bases each). V lost 2 bases to trimming and J lost 0 bases, with 14 bases between them. CDR3 size: 16 residues. Germline-derived CDR1 and CDR2 are MNHNY and SVGAGI (reference sequence). DNA for the CDR3: TGTGCCAGCAGTTACGGGGGTAGGCCGAGCTCCTACGAGCAGTACTTC. It specifies CASSYGGRPSSYEQYF.

V and J are TRBV12-3 or TRBV12-4 and TRBJ2-5; the match to TRBD2 covers 8 bases. V dropped 5 bases and J dropped 4; count of bases not matched to a gene: 9. The CDR3 is 15 amino acids. CDR3 sequence (DNA): TGTGCCAGCAGTCCCCTCAGCGGGGGCCTAGAGACCCAGTACTTC. This gives the protein CASSPLSGGLETQYF.

This clonotype is a singleton in its sample. V and J are TRBV20-1 and TRBJ1-5; TRBD1 might be the D (6 bases). Germline V gene sequence: CDR1 DFQATT, CDR2 SNEGSKA (reference sequence). The CDR3 contains 15 residues. Trimming took 6 bases from V and 5 from J, leaving 20 bases between them. In DNA form, the CDR3 reads TGCAGTGCCAGACCAGGGGAGGGGGTGGATCAGCCCCAGCATTTT. Translation: CSARPGEGVDQPQHF.

This clonotype came up a few times. V gene TRBV4-1 combines with J gene TRBJ2-5; D is undetermined. The length of the CDR3 is 13 residues. V gave up 0 bases and J gave up 3 bases, with 5 bases separating them. Germline V gene sequence: CDR1 MGHRA, CDR2 YSYEKL. The CDR3 bases are TGCGCCAGCAGCCAAGAGCACAAAGAGACCCAGTACTTC. Translating gives CASSQEHKETQYF.

The table lists this clonotype with a few counts. The gene calls are TRBV12-5 and TRBJ1-1; D not certain. The CDR3 has 17 amino acids. V was cut by 1 base and J by 1 base, with 16 bases left in between. Germline CDR1 LGHNT, CDR2 FRNRAP. Here the CDR3 reads CASGLGVNPERNTEAFF. CDR3 bases: TGTGCTAGTGGTTTGGGGGTGAACCCAGAAAGGAACACTGAAGCTTTCTTT.

The genes are TRBV12-5 and TRBJ2-3; tentatively, D is TRBD2 (6 bases). Germline V CDR1 and CDR2: LGHNT, FRNRAP. Trimming stripped 2 bases from V and 4 bases from J, with 16 bases between. The CDR3 sequence is 16 residues long. This CDR3 reads CASGLSLRGIADTQYF. The CDR3, as DNA: TGTGCTAGTGGTTTGTCGCTGCGGGGAATAGCAGATACGCAGTATTTT.

This clonotype was seen more than once but under ten times. J is TRBJ1-1 and V is TRBV12-3 or TRBV12-4; tentative D call: TRBD1 (6 bases). CDR3 length: 15 amino acids. The ends were cut back, 0 bases at V and 5 bases at J, with 13 bases in the middle. CDR3 sequence: CASSLAAGGRTEAFF. DNA of the CDR3: TGTGCCAGCAGTTTAGCGGCGGGGGGGCGAACTGAAGCTTTCTTT.

The table lists this clonotype with a few counts. V and J are TRBV4-1 and TRBJ1-1, with TRBD1 identical over 7 bases. CDR1 and CDR2 from the germline V gene are MGHRA and YSYEKL. The junction had 3 bases not matched to a gene; V was cut back by 3 bases and J by 2 bases. CDR3 length: 14 amino acids. The CDR3 reads CASSHGQDNTEAFF. Written as DNA, the CDR3 is TGCGCCAGCAGCCATGGACAGGATAACACTGAAGCTTTCTTT.

This clonotype was counted between two and nine times. The rearrangement links TRBV27 to TRBJ2-2; D is unclear. Germline values: CDR1 MNHEY, CDR2 SMNVEV (reference sequence). The CDR3 is 16 residues long. V was trimmed by 3 bases and J by 1 base, leaving 12 bases between them. This CDR3 reads CASSLAGRENTGELFF. Here the CDR3 DNA reads TGTGCCAGCAGTTTGGCAGGCCGAGAGAACACCGGGGAGCTGTTTTTT.

The chain has TRBV28 and TRBJ1-1; 9 positions agree with TRBD1. CDR1 MDHEN and CDR2 SYDVKM come from the germline V gene. There are 14 residues in the CDR3. Trimming at V came to 5 bases and at J to 4 bases, leaving 5 bases not matched to a gene. The CDR3 here is CASSDRGMSTEAFF. Written as DNA, the CDR3 is TGTGCCAGCAGTGACAGGGGGATGAGCACTGAAGCTTTCTTT.